This TCR beta chain emerged from a study of shared clonotypes between healthy human individuals. The ends were cut back, 4 bases at V and 4 bases at J, with 7 bases in the middle. CDR3 length: 13 amino acids. Germline V CDR1 and CDR2: SNHLY, FYNNEI. Each sample came from a Caucasian adult donor living in Nashville, Tennessee. Profiling relied on immunoSEQ multiplex PCR, and the TCRdb table lists in-frame clones only, not all of them. The data contain about 480,000 clones, about three quarters of them seen just once; the ten biggest clones take up 9.5% to 15%. Input material: PBMCs. This chain uses TRBV2 with TRBJ2-2, with D possibly being TRBD1 or TRBD2 (5 bases each). This TCR derives from a woman aged 40 to 55 in good health. Some clones in this sample may be carry-over from other donors' samples. The CDR3: CASSGGTTGELFF. In DNA, the CDR3 is TGTGCCAGCAGTGGAGGGACCACCGGGGAGCTGTTTTTT.